This TCR beta chain was recovered during a study of T-cell memory formation after mild COVID-19. Overall study findings and caveats: SARS-CoV-2 specificity was not confirmed for second-wave clones peaking on day 37. Some clones that responded were present in memory (sampled pre-infection), which suggests cross-reactive memory joined.

Constant-segment-primed 5'RACE gave TCR alpha and TCR beta cDNA libraries with sample barcodes and UMIs. From the 5' RACE reads, TCRdb called clonotypes with MiXCR, one entry per CDR3 protein. This repertoire shows 180,000 or so distinct CDR3 sequences, around 10% found once; its top ten account for 3% to 4%. The CDR3 consists of 15 residues. V lost 2 bases to trimming and J lost 7 bases, with 14 bases between them. The germline CDR1 and CDR2 sequences are LNHNV and YYDKDF (reference sequence). This clonotype has more than one count but fewer than ten. No antigen is known for it. The clonotype comes from a man younger than 35 who had mild COVID-19 (a few samples of this study predate the infection). Cell type and time point are not known. V gene TRBV15 combines with J gene TRBJ1-4; D is possibly TRBD1 (5 bases). The sequencing sample was made of PBMCs or a T cell subset sorted from them (not recorded which). CDR3 DNA: TGTGCCACCAGCAGAAGTGGGGGGAGAGGTGAAAAACTGTTTTTT. Encoded protein: CATSRSGGRGEKLFF.